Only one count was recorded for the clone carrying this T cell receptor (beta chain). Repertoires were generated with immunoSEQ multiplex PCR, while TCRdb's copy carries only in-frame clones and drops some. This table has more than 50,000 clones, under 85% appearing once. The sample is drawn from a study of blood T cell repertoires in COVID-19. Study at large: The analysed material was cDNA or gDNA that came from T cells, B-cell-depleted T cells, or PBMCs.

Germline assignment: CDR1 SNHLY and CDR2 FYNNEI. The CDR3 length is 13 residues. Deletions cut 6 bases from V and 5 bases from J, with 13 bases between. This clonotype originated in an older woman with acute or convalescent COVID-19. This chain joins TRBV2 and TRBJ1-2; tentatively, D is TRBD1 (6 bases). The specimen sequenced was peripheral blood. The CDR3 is CASSPLGQYGYTF. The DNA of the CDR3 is TGTGCCAGCAGCCCCCTAGGACAGTATGGCTACACCTTC. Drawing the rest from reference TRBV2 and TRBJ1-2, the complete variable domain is EPEVTQTPSHQVTQMGQEVILRCVPISNHLYFYWYRQILGQKVEFLVSFYNNEISEKSEIFDDQFSVERPDGSNFTLKIRSTKLEDSAMYFCASSPLGQYGYTFGSGTRLTVV.